The 6 T cell receptor beta chains below all came from one sample that was sequenced in a study of glioma-infiltrating T cells. Using RNA template, CDR3s of TCR alpha and beta were amplified with iRepertoire arm-PCR. Via MiXCR, TCRdb re-called the multiplex PCR reads, giving one row per CDR3 protein. The data hold around 180,000 distinct CDR3 sequences, with more than 35% observed a single time. The sequencing sample was made of glioma tissue, nonneoplastic brain tissue, or PBMCs (not recorded which). The receptor set was obtained from a human donor with low-grade glioma or glioblastoma, undergoing nonglioma brain surgery, or in good health (not recorded which).

The V gene is TRBV5-1, the J gene TRBJ1-6, with D perhaps matching TRBD1 (6 bases). This CDR3 region has 16 residues. Germline CDR1 SGHRS, CDR2 YFSETQ. Trimming took 0 bases from V and 3 from J, leaving 10 bases between them. CDR3 loop: CASSLGSRGYNSPLHF. Written as DNA, the CDR3 is TGCGCCAGCAGCTTGGGATCCAGGGGCTATAATTCACCCCTCCACTTT.

The chain has TRBV6-1 and TRBJ2-7, with 9 bases that match TRBD2. The CDR3 contains 14 residues. Germline V gives CDR1 MNHNS, CDR2 SASEGT. With V trimmed by 6 bases and J by 4 bases, 7 bases remained unmatched. CDR3: CASRGGSGSYEQYF. The DNA of the CDR3 is TGTGCCAGCAGGGGGGGTAGCGGGAGTTACGAGCAGTACTTC.

Remarks on this clonotype: A clone one base away is much larger, so this may be a read error. V and J are TRBV15 and TRBJ2-2; tentatively, D is TRBD2 (6 bases). The germline gives CDR1 LNHNV, CDR2 YYDKDF (reference sequence). CDR3 size: 17 residues. In DNA form, the CDR3 reads TGTGCCACCAGCGATAGCGGTCATCGAAAGAACACCGGGGAGATGTTTTTT. It specifies CATSDSGHRKNTGEMFF.

Details on this clonotype: Mismatch with germline at one junction end may stem from a read error. V is TRBV28 and J is TRBJ2-3; a possible D gene is TRBD2 (5 bases). Germline CDR1 is MDHEN and CDR2 is SYDVKM. The CDR3 covers 16 residues. CDR3 sequence (DNA): TGTGCCAGCAGTTTGTTACTATCGGGAAGTACAGATACTCAGTATTTT. Residues: CASSLLLSGSTDTQYF.

In this sample, this clonotype turned up many times. This CDR3 is CASSLGTGIRDTQYF. The CDR3 DNA follows: TGTGCCAGCAGTTTGGGGACAGGGATTAGAGATACGCAGTATTTT. This chain joins TRBV28 and TRBJ2-3; 9 nucleotides match TRBD1. The junction had 6 bases not matched to a gene; V was cut back by 3 bases and J by 5 bases. The CDR3 is 15 residues long. Germline values: CDR1 MDHEN, CDR2 SYDVKM.

Ten or more counts support this clonotype. V is TRBV25-1 and J is TRBJ2-1; 8 bases line up with TRBD1. V was clipped by 6 bases and J by 2 bases; unmatched bases: 0. The CDR3 has 13 residues. From germline, CDR1 is MGHDK and CDR2 SYGVNS. The DNA of the CDR3 is TGTGCCAGCAGGACAGGGGCCTACAATGAGCAGTTCTTC. It translates to CASRTGAYNEQFF.